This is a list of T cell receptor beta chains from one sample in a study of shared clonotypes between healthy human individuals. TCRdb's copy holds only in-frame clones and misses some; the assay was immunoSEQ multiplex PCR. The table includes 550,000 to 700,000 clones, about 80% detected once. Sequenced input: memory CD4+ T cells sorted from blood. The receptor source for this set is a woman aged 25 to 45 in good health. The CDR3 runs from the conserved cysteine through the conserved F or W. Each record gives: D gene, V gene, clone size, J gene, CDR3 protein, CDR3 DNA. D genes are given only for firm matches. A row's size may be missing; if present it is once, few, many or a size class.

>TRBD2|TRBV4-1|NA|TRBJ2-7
CASSPGRASNSYEQYF
TGCGCCAGCAGCCCCGGGAGGGCATCCAACTCCTACGAGCAGTACTTC
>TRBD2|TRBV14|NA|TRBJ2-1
CASSRGGGRMVNEQFF
TGTGCCAGCAGCAGGGGTGGCGGGAGGATGGTCAATGAGCAGTTCTTC
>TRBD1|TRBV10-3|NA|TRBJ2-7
CAIKRQGTLSYEQYF
TGTGCCATCAAGAGACAGGGCACGCTATCCTACGAGCAGTACTTC
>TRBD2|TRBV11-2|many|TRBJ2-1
CASSPDRLLAGAYNEQFF
TGTGCCAGCAGCCCAGATCGCCTGCTAGCGGGAGCCTACAATGAGCAGTTCTTC
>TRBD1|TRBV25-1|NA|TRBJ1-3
CASARTGSGNTIYF
TGTGCCAGCGCCCGGACAGGGAGTGGAAACACCATATATTTT
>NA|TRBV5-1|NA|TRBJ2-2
CASSFGNLARKTGELFF
TGCGCCAGCAGCTTCGGCAATCTGGCCAGAAAGACCGGGGAGCTGTTTTTT
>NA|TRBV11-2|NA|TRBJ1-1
CASSLKKDLNTEAFF
TGTGCCAGCAGCTTAAAAAAGGACTTGAACACTGAAGCTTTCTTT
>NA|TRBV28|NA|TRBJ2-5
CASSLIGVALGRQETQYF
TGTGCCAGCAGTTTAATAGGGGTTGCACTAGGCCGACAAGAGACCCAGTACTTC
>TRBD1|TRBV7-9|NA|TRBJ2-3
CASSLTGGADTQYF
TGTGCCAGCAGCCTGACAGGGGGGGCAGATACGCAGTATTTT
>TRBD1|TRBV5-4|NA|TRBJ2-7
CASSSIQGVEQYF
TGTGCCAGCAGCTCAATCCAGGGGGTCGAGCAGTACTTC
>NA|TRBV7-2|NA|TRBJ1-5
CASSLGLPGKQPQHF
TGTGCCAGCAGCTTAGGCCTTCCCGGGAAGCAGCCCCAGCATTTT
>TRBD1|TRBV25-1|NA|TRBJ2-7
CASSEGTGSYEQYF
TGTGCCAGCAGTGAAGGGACAGGGTCGTACGAGCAGTACTTC
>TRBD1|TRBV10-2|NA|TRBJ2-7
CASSRQGGYEQYF
TGCGCCAGCAGTCGACAGGGGGGCTACGAGCAGTACTTC
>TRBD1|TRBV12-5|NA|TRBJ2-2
CASGPGQGLTGELFF
TGTGCTAGTGGTCCCGGACAGGGGCTCACCGGGGAGCTGTTTTTT
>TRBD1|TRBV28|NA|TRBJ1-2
CASRTGGNYGYTF
TGTGCCAGCAGGACAGGGGGCAACTATGGCTACACCTTC
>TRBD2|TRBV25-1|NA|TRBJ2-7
CASSDHGLDTFYEQYF
TGTGCCAGCAGTGACCATGGACTAGATACTTTCTACGAGCAGTACTTC
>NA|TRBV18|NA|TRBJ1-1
CASSLSEGLNTEAFF
TGTGCCAGCTCACTTTCCGAGGGATTGAACACTGAAGCTTTCTTT
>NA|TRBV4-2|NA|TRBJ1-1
CASGGDRLGGDTEAFF
TGTGCCAGTGGGGGTGACCGCCTCGGCGGAGACACTGAAGCTTTCTTT
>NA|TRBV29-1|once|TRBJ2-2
CSVALDPTGELFF
TGCAGCGTTGCCCTCGACCCCACCGGGGAGCTGTTTTTT
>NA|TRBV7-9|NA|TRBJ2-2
CASSLEAANTGELFF
TGTGCCAGCAGCTTGGAGGCGGCGAACACCGGGGAGCTGTTTTTT
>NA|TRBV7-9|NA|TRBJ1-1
CASSPGQEAFF
TGTGCCAGCAGCCCTGGACAGGAAGCTTTCTTT
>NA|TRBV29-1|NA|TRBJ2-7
CSVRQARYEQYF
TGCAGCGTTAGACAGGCTCGGTACGAGCAGTACTTC
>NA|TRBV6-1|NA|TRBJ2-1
CASTHGAGEQFF
TGTGCCAGCACCCATGGGGCCGGCGAGCAGTTCTTC
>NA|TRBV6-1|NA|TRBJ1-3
CASKRGNTIYF
TGTGCCAGCAAACGAGGAAACACCATATATTTT
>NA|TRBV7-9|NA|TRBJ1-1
CTSSLVGLNTEAFF
TGTACCAGCAGCTTAGTGGGACTTAATACTGAAGCTTTCTTT
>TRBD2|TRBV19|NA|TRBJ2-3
CASSVLAGGTDTQYF
TGTGCCAGTAGCGTACTAGCGGGAGGCACAGATACGCAGTATTTT
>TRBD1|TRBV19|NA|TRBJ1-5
CAVASRGQGNQPQHF
TGTGCCGTCGCGAGTAGGGGGCAGGGCAATCAGCCCCAGCATTTT
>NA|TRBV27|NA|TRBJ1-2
CASSSSLRYGYTF
TGTGCCAGCAGTTCCTCACTTCGATATGGCTACACCTTC
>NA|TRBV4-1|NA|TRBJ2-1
CASSQVGRGGSYNEQFF
TGCGCCAGCAGCCAAGTGGGGAGGGGGGGCTCCTACAATGAGCAGTTCTTC
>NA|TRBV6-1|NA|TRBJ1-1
CAESQGEGLEAFF
TGTGCTGAGTCGCAGGGAGAGGGTCTTGAAGCTTTCTTT
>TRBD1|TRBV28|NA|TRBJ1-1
CASSLLRTGASLAFF
TGTGCCAGCAGTTTACTCCGGACAGGGGCCTCCTTAGCTTTCTTT
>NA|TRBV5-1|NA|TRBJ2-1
CASSSAGEQFF
TGCGCCAGCAGCTCCGCGGGTGAGCAGTTCTTC
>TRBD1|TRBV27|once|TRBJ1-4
CASSRTGGTEKLFF
TGTGCCAGCAGTCGGACAGGGGGTACTGAAAAACTGTTTTTT
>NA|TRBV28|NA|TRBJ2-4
CASSRTSASKNIQYF
TGTGCCAGCAGCCGAACTAGTGCTTCCAAAAACATTCAGTACTTC
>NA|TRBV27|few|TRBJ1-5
CASSPEFGGNQPQHF
TGTGCCAGCAGCCCGGAGTTCGGCGGCAATCAGCCCCAGCATTTT
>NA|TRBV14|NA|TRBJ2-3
CASSQGWWSTDTQYF
TGTGCCAGCAGCCAAGGATGGTGGAGCACAGATACGCAGTATTTT
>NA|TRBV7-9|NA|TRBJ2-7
CASSYDRYEQYF
TGTGCCAGCAGCTACGACAGATACGAGCAGTACTTC
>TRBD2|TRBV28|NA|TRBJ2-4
CASSLPSTSGIAKNIQYF
TGTGCCAGCAGTTTACCCTCGACTAGCGGAATAGCCAAAAACATTCAGTACTTC
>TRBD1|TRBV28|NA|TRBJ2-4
CASSSPGARADRGRGVIQYF
TGTGCCAGCAGTTCTCCTGGAGCTCGAGCAGACAGGGGGCGTGGGGTCATTCAGTACTTC
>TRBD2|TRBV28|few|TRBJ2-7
CASSTSGPTYEQYF
TGTGCCAGCAGTACTAGCGGGCCAACCTACGAGCAGTACTTC
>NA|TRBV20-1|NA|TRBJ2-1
CSVASYNEQFF
TGCAGTGTGGCTAGCTACAATGAGCAGTTCTTC
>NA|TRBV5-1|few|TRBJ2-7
CSRPPGSYEQYF
TGCTCCCGCCCGCCCGGGTCCTACGAGCAGTACTTC
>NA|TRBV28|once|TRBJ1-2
CASTEWGRNYGYTF
TGTGCCAGCACCGAATGGGGTCGGAACTATGGCTACACCTTC
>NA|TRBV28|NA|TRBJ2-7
CASSPGSSGYEQYF
TGTGCCAGCAGTCCCGGTAGCAGCGGCTACGAGCAGTACTTC
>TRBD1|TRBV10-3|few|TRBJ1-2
CAISDRTGANYGYTF
TGTGCCATCAGTGACCGGACAGGTGCTAACTATGGCTACACCTTC
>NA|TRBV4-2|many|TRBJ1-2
CASSQGGAGYGYTF
TGTGCCAGCAGCCAAGGGGGCGCCGGCTATGGCTACACCTTC
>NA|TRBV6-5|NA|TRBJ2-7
CASSYGTDYEQYF
TGTGCCAGCAGTTACGGGACTGATTACGAGCAGTACTTC
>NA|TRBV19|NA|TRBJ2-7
CASSPTGRFDEQYF
TGTGCCAGTAGCCCGACAGGGAGGTTCGACGAGCAGTACTTC
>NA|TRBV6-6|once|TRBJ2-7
CASSYNEFYEQYF
TGTGCCAGCAGTTACAATGAGTTCTACGAGCAGTACTTC
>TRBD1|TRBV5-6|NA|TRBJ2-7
CASSLFDRGLGEQYF
TGTGCCAGCAGCCTCTTCGACAGGGGGCTCGGCGAGCAGTACTTC
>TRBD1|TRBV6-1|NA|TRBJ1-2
CASSDPGAGGNYGYTF
TGTGCCAGCAGTGACCCCGGGGCAGGGGGGAACTATGGCTACACCTTC
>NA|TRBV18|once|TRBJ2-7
CASSPSRDEQYF
TGTGCCAGCTCACCCTCGAGGGACGAGCAGTACTTC
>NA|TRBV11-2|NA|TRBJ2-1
CASSPGVSYNEQFF
TGTGCCAGCAGCCCAGGGGTTAGCTACAATGAGCAGTTCTTC
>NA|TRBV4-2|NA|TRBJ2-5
CASSPLRGETQYF
TGTGCCAGCAGCCCACTCAGGGGTGAGACCCAGTACTTC
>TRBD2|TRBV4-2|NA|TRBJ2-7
CASSQGLAGGRNEQYF
TGTGCCAGCAGCCAGGGACTAGCGGGAGGGCGGAACGAGCAGTACTTC
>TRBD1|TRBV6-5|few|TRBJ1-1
CASIGQGLGGTEAFF
TGTGCCAGCATCGGACAGGGGTTGGGAGGCACTGAAGCTTTCTTT
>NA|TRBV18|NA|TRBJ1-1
CASSPSGRNTEAFF
TGTGCCAGCTCACCGTCAGGAAGGAACACTGAAGCTTTCTTT